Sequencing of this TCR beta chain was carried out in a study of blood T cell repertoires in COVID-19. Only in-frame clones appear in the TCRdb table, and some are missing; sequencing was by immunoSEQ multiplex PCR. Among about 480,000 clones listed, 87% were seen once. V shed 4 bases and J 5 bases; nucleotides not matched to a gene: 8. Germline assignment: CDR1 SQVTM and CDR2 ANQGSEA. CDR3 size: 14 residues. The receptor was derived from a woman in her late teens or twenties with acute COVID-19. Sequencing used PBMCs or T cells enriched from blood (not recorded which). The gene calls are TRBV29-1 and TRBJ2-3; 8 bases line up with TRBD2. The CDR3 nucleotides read TGCAGCGTTGGGCGAGCGGGAGATTTAGATACGCAGTATTTT. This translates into CSVGRAGDLDTQYF.